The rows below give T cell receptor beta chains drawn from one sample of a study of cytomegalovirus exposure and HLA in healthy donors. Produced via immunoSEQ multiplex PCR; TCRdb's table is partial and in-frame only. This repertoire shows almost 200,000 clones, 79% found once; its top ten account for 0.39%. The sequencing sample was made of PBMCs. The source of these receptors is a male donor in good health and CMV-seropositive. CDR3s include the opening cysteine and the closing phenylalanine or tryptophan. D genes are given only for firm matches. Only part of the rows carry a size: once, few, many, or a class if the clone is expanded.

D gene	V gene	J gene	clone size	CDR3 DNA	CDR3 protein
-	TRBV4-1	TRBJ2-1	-	TGCGCCAGCAGCCAAGAACCGACAGACAATGAGCAGTTCTTC	CASSQEPTDNEQFF
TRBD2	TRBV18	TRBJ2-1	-	TGTGCCAGCTCGACCAACCCCGCTAGCGGCTCCTACAATGAGCAGTTCTTC	CASSTNPASGSYNEQFF
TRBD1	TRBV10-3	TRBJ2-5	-	TGTGCCATCAGTCTCCAAGGGGGCGAGGGGACCCAGTACTTC	CAISLQGGEGTQYF
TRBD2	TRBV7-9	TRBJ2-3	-	TGTGCCAGCAGCCGTAGACTAGCGACCCACCGGGTCACAGATACGCAGTATTTT	CASSRRLATHRVTDTQYF
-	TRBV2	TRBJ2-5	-	TGTGCCAGCAGAGGAGAAGAGACCCAGTACTTC	CASRGEETQYF
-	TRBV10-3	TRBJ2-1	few	TGTGGGAGGTCTTCGCAGAGGGAGCAGTTCTTC	CGRSSQREQFF
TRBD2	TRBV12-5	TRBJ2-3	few	TGTGCTAGTGGACCCGAGGGACTACGCACAGATACGCAGTATTTT	CASGPEGLRTDTQYF
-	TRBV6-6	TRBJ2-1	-	TGTGCCAGCAGAGTCCGACATCCTGAGCAGTTCTTC	CASRVRHPEQFF
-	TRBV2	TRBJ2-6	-	TGTGCCAGCAGTGAGCTAAGTTATGTAGAGGTCCTGACTTTC	CASSELSYVEVLTF
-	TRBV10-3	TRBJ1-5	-	TGTGCCATCAGTGCGGGGGGTATTGAGCAGCCCCAGCATTTT	CAISAGGIEQPQHF
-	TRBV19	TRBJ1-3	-	TGTGCCAGTAGGAATAAAGGGGGTACTGGAAACACCATATATTTT	CASRNKGGTGNTIYF
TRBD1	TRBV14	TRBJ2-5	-	TGTGCCAGCAGCCAGGACAGGAAGGATCAAGAGACCCAGTACTTC	CASSQDRKDQETQYF
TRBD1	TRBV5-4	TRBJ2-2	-	TGTGCCAGCAGCCCGGACAGGGCCGCCGGGGAGCTGTTTTTT	CASSPDRAAGELFF
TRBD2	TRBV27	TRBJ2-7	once	TGTGCCAGCAGTAGCAGCGGGAGCGAGCAGTACTTC	CASSSSGSEQYF
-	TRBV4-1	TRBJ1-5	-	TGCGCCAGCAGCCAAGTAGATCTAGTAACCGCGGGGCCCCAGCATTTT	CASSQVDLVTAGPQHF
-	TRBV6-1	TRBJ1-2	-	TGTGCCAGCAGTCCTCGGGAGGACTACACCTTC	CASSPREDYTF
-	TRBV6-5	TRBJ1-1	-	TGTGCCAGCAGTCCGGCGGTGAACACTGAAGCTTTCTTT	CASSPAVNTEAFF
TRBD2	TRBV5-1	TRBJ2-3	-	TGCGCCAGCAGCAAAATTAGCGGGAGTCTGGCAGATACGCAGTATTTT	CASSKISGSLADTQYF
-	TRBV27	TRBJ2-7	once	TGTGCCAGCAGTTTAGCCGGGTCCGGATACGAGCAGTACTTC	CASSLAGSGYEQYF
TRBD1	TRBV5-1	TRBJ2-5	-	TGCGCCAGCAGCTTTAACACAGGGGATGAGACCCAGTACTTC	CASSFNTGDETQYF
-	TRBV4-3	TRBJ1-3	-	TGCGCCAGCAGCCGAGGGGTGGGGGGCTCTGGAAACACCATATATTTT	CASSRGVGGSGNTIYF
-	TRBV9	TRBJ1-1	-	TGTGCCAGCAGCTCCGGTCTCGGCCCCGGGAACGGAGCTTTCTTT	CASSSGLGPGNGAFF
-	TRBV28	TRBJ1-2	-	TGTGCCAGCAGTCAGCTGGGGAGGGGCTACACCTTC	CASSQLGRGYTF
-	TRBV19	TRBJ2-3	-	TGTGCCAGTGGGGGGACCACAGATACGCAGTATTTT	CASGGTTDTQYF
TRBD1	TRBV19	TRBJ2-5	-	TGTGCCAGTTCAGTCGGCTCCAGGGGGCAGGCTCTAAAGACCCAGTACTTC	CASSVGSRGQALKTQYF
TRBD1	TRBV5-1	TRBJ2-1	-	TGCGCCAGCAGCTCCCCGCCGGGACAGGGGGTTAATGAGCAGTTCTTC	CASSSPPGQGVNEQFF
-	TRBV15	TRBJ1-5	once	TGTGCCACCAGCAGAGATTTCCCCGAGGGCAATCAGCCCCAGCATTTT	CATSRDFPEGNQPQHF
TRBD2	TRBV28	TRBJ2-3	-	TGTGCCAGCATCTTAGCGGGGCCCGGGGCAGATACGCAGTATTTT	CASILAGPGADTQYF
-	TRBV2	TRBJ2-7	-	TGTGCCAGCAGTGAACCTGGGGGCCTAGACGAGCAGTACTTC	CASSEPGGLDEQYF
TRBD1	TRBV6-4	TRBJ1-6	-	TGTGCCAGCAGTGATTTCCAGGACAGGGGGAACGGTTCACCCCTCCACTTT	CASSDFQDRGNGSPLHF
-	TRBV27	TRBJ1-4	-	TGTGCCAGCAGCCCGAGGGAGGGGTGGGATGAAAAACTGTTTTTT	CASSPREGWDEKLFF
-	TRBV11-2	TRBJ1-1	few	TGTGCCAGCAGCTTTGCCCCCCCAATAAGGGGGATGAACACTGAAGCTTTCTTT	CASSFAPPIRGMNTEAFF
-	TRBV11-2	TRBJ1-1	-	TGTGCCAGCAGCGTTCGACAGGAAGCTTTCTTT	CASSVRQEAFF
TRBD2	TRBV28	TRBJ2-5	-	TGTGCCAGCAGTTTTAGTGGGCTAGCGGGAGTGAAGACCCAGTACTTC	CASSFSGLAGVKTQYF
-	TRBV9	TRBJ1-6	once	TGTGCCAGCAGCGCCAGGGATCGGAATTCACCCCTCCACTTT	CASSARDRNSPLHF
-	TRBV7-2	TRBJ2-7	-	TGTGCCAGCAGCTTACAGGCATCCTACGAGCAGTACTTC	CASSLQASYEQYF
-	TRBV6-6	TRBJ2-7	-	TGTGCCAGCAGTGTGGAGCAAACCTACGAGCAGTACTTC	CASSVEQTYEQYF
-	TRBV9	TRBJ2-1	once	TGTGCCAGCAGCGTAGATCCCCCCCCTCCGGGCTCAGGAGGACAGTTCTTC	CASSVDPPPPGSGGQFF
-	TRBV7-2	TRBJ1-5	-	TGTGCCAGCAGCTGGAGGGCAGGGCAGCCCCAGCATTTT	CASSWRAGQPQHF
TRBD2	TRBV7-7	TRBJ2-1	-	TGTGCCAGCAGCCCACTAGCGGGGAACCACAGTGAGCAGTTCTTC	CASSPLAGNHSEQFF
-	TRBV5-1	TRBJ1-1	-	TGCGCCAGCATCAGAGAGGGGGTGAACACTGAAGCTTTCTTT	CASIREGVNTEAFF
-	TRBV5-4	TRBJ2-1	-	TGTGCCAGCAGCTCGACAGGGCCCGCGGGGAATGAGCAGTTCTTC	CASSSTGPAGNEQFF
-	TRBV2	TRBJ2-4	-	TGTGCCAGCAACCTAAAAAACATTCAGTACTTC	CASNLKNIQYF
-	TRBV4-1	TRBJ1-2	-	TGCGCCAGCAGCCAAGATCGGGTCCGGGAGGCTGGCTACACCTTC	CASSQDRVREAGYTF
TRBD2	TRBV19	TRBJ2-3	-	TGTGCCAGTAGTATAAGGCCTAGCGGGGGTCGTAGCACAGATACGCAGTATTTT	CASSIRPSGGRSTDTQYF
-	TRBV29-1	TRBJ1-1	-	TGCAGCGGAGGGGGGAACACTGAAGCTTTCTTT	CSGGGNTEAFF
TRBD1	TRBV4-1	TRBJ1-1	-	TGCGCCAGCAGCCACGGCCGAGGACAGGGGATCCTCCGGGCTTTCTTT	CASSHGRGQGILRAFF
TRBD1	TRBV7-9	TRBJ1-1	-	TGTGCCAGCAGCTTAGAAGGGACAGTAAACACTGAAGCTTTCTTT	CASSLEGTVNTEAFF
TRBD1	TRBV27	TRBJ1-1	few	TGTGCCAGCAGTGAGATACAGGGGGCGCGGACTGAAGCTTTCTTT	CASSEIQGARTEAFF
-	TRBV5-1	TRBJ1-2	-	TGCGCCAGCAGCTGGCCCGGGGTCGGCGACTATGGCTACACCTTC	CASSWPGVGDYGYTF
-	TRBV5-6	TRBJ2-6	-	TGTGCCAGCAGCCTAGGGGTTCGGGAGTCTGGGGCCAACGTCCTGACTTTC	CASSLGVRESGANVLTF
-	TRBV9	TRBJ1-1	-	TGTGCCAGCGGTCTCGGGGGTCACGGAAACACTGAAGCTTTCTTT	CASGLGGHGNTEAFF
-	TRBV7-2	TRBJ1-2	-	TGTGCCAGCAGCTTTGGACAGAGGGCCTATGGCTACACCTTC	CASSFGQRAYGYTF